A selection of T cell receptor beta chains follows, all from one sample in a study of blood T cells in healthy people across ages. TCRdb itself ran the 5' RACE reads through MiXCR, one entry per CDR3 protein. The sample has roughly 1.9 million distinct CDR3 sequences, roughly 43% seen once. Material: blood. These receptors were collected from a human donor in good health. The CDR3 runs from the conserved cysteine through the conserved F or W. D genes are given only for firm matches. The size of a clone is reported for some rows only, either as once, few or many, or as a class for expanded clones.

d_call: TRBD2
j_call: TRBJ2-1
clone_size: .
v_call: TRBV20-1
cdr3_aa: CSASSSGGASYNEQFF
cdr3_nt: TGCAGTGCTAGTTCTAGCGGGGGGGCATCCTACAATGAGCAGTTCTTC

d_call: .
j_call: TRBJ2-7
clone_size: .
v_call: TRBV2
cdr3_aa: CVNRVIRDEQYF
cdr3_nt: TGTGTCAACAGGGTGATACGGGACGAGCAGTACTTC

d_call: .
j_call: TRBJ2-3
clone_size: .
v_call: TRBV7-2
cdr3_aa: CASSLMRGGTDTQYF
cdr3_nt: TGTGCCAGCAGCTTAATGAGGGGGGGCACAGATACGCAGTATTTT

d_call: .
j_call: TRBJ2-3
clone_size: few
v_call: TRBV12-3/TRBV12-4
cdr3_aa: CASSWGAKDTQYF
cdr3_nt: TGTGCCAGCAGTTGGGGAGCCAAAGATACGCAGTATTTT

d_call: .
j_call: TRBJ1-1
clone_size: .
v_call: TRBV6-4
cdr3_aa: CASLKTFF
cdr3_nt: TGTGCCAGCTTAAAAACTTTCTTT

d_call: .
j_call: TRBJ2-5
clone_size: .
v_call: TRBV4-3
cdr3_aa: CASSQEGQGVIGETQYF
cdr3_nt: TGCGCCAGCAGCCAAGAAGGGCAGGGTGTAATTGGAGAGACCCAGTACTTC

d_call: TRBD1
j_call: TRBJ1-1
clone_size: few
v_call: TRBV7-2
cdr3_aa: CASSPYPGTGNTEAFF
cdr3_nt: TGTGCCAGCAGCCCTTACCCAGGGACAGGGAACACTGAAGCTTTCTTT

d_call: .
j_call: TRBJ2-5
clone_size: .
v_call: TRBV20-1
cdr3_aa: CSASRGNQETQYF
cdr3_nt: TGCAGTGCTAGTCGGGGGAATCAAGAGACCCAGTACTTC

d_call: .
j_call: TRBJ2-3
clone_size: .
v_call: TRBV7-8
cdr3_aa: CASRSSGYTDTQYF
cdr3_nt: TGTGCCAGCAGGAGTTCGGGCTACACAGATACGCAGTATTTT

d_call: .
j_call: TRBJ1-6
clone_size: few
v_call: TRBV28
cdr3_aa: CASRPPGRTNSPLHF
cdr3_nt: TGTGCCAGCAGGCCTCCGGGACGGACGAATTCACCCCTCCACTTT

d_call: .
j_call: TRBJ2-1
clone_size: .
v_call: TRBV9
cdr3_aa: CASSVGGTGRNEQFF
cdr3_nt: TGTGCCAGCAGCGTAGGAGGTACAGGGAGGAATGAGCAGTTCTTC

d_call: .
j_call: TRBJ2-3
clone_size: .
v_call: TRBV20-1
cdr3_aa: CSAHGPTDTQYF
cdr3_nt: TGCAGTGCTCACGGGCCGACAGATACGCAGTATTTT

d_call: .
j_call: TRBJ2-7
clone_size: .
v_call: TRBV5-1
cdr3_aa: CASMPYGRGYNEQYF
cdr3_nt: TGCGCCAGCATGCCCTATGGACGGGGTTACAATGAGCAGTACTTC

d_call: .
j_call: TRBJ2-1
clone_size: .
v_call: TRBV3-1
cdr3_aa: CASSQGVGEGFDEQFF
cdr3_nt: TGTGCCAGCAGCCAAGGGGTGGGGGAAGGATTCGATGAGCAGTTCTTC

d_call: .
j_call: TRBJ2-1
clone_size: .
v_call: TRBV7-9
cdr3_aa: CASSPGVPYNEQFF
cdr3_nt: TGTGCCAGCAGCCCAGGAGTGCCCTACAATGAGCAGTTCTTC

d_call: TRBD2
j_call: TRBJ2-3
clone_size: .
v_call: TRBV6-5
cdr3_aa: CASSYPIRLAGGHLTDTQYF
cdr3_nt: TGTGCCAGCAGTTACCCAATCAGACTAGCGGGGGGGCATTTGACAGATACGCAGTATTTT

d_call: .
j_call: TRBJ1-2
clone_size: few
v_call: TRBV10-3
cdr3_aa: CAITQLQGTTSGYTF
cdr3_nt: TGTGCCATCACCCAGCTACAGGGTACAACGAGTGGCTACACCTTC

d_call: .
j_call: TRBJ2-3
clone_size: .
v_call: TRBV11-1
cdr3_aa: CASSLDLAADTQYF
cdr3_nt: TGTGCCAGCAGCTTAGATTTAGCGGCAGATACGCAGTATTTT

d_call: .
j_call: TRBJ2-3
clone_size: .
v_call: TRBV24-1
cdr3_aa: CATSDPGTNGADTQYF
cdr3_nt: TGTGCCACCAGTGATCCCGGGACCAACGGAGCAGATACGCAGTATTTT

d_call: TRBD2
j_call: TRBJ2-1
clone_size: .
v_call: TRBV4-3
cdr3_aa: CASSHQRGTYNEQFF
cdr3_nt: TGCGCCAGCAGCCATCAGCGGGGGACGTACAATGAGCAGTTCTTC

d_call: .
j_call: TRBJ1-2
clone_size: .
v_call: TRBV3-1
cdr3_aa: CASSQDSRRYTF
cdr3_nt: TGTGCCAGCAGCCAAGACTCTAGGAGGTACACCTTC

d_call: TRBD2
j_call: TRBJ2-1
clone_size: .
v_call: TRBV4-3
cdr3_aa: CASSPRRLASEQFF
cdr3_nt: TGCGCCAGCAGCCCAAGGCGACTAGCGAGTGAGCAGTTCTTC

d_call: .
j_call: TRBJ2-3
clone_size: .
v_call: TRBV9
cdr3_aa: CASSPQYTQYF
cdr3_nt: TGTGCCAGCAGCCCCCAATATACGCAGTATTTT

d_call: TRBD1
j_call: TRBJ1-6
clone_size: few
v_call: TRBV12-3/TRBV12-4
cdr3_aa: CASRATGVNSPLHF
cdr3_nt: TGTGCCAGCAGGGCGACAGGGGTAAACTCACCCCTCCACTTT

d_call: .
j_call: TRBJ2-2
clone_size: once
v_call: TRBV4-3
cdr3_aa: CASSLSTGALRAGELFF
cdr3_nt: TGCGCCAGCAGCCTATCAACAGGCGCCCTTAGGGCCGGGGAGCTGTTTTTT

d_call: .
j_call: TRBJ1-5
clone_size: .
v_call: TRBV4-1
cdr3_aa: CASSHPHSNQPQHF
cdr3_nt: TGCGCCAGCAGCCATCCACACAGCAATCAGCCCCAGCATTTT

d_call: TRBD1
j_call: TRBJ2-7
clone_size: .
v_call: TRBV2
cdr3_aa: CASIIRDRDYNEQYF
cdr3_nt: TGTGCCAGCATTATCCGGGACAGGGACTACAATGAGCAGTACTTC

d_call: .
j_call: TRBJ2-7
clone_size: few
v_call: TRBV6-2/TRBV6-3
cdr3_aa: CASSYSDSYERYF
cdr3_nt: TGTGCCAGCAGTTACTCTGACAGCTACGAGCGGTACTTC

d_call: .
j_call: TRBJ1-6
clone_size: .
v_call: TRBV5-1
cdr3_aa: CASSLGTYRELKASSYNSPLHF
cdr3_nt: TGCGCCAGCAGCTTGGGGACCTACCGGGAACTAAAGGCTAGCTCCTATAATTCACCCCTCCACTTT

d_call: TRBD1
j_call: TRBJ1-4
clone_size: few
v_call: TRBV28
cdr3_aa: CASSRQGNNEKLFF
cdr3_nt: TGTGCCAGCAGTCGACAGGGGAATAATGAAAAACTGTTTTTT